The table lists the clone carrying this TCR beta chain with a few counts. As yet, its antigen is unknown. Assay used: immunoSEQ multiplex PCR; TCRdb lists only in-frame clones, some missing. The profile shows tens of thousands of clones, less than 80% of them singletons. These data originate in a study of radiotherapy plus CTLA-4 blockade in lung cancer. Whole-study findings and limits: It was early blood T cell clone dynamics, with interferon-beta, that reportedly best predicted response. Tumor-derived TCR clones expanded in blood after radiotherapy plus ipilimumab.

Germline V CDR1 and CDR2: SGHRS, YFSETQ. Trimming removed 4 bases from V and 4 bases from J, with 10 bases in between. CDR3 length equals 13 residues. This TCR came from a human donor with non-small cell lung cancer who had stable disease on radiotherapy plus ipilimumab. The material sequenced was peripheral blood, taken from a patient treated with radiotherapy plus ipilimumab. This rearrangement joins TRBV5-1 to TRBJ2-3; D is perhaps TRBD1 (5 bases). The CDR3 is CASSNQGPDTQYF. CDR3 DNA: TGCGCCAGCAGCAACCAGGGCCCAGATACGCAGTATTTT. Supplemented by reference TRBV5-1 and TRBJ2-3, the full variable domain reads KAGVTQTPRYLIKTRGQQVTLSCSPISGHRSVSWYQQTPGQGLQFLFEYFSETQRNKGNFPGRFSGRQFSNSRSEMNVSTLELGDSALYLCASSNQGPDTQYFGPGTRLTVL.